These 6 T cell receptor beta chains share one sample of origin, sequenced in a study of breast tumors, draining lymph nodes, adjacent tissues. TCRdb redid the calling of the multiplex PCR reads with MiXCR, one entry per CDR3 protein. The sample contains 15,000 to 20,000 distinct CDR3 sequences, 45% of which appear only once. The sequenced sample consisted of tumor-adjacent breast tissue. The receptor source for this set is a female donor with breast cancer. Some clones in this sample may be carry-over from other donors' samples.

This chain joins TRBV4-1 and TRBJ2-1, with 9 bases matching TRBD2. Germline-derived CDR1 and CDR2 are MGHRA and YSYEKL. J gave up 6 bases and V 4 bases, and 1 base lay outside the gene matches. This CDR3 comprises 13 residues. This chain's CDR3 is CASSRGRANEQFF. As DNA, the CDR3 is TGCGCCAGCAGCCGCGGGAGGGCCAATGAGCAGTTCTTC.

The V and J genes are TRBV7-9 and TRBJ1-6, with D perhaps TRBD1 (5 bases). The CDR3 has 14 amino acids. The V end was cut by 5 bases, the J end by 9 bases, with 14 bases between. Germline CDR1 reads SEHNR; CDR2 reads FQNEAQ (reference sequence). The CDR3 coding sequence is TGTGCCAGCAGCCCAGGGCAGGGCGGTTCACCCCTCCACTTT. It yields the protein CASSPGQGGSPLHF.

This clonotype is termed medium-sized. The chain links TRBV5-1 to TRBJ1-2, with D possibly matching TRBD1 (5 bases). The CDR3 runs 14 residues. The germline V gene encodes CDR1 SGHRS and CDR2 YFSETQ. V was pared by 4 bases and J by 9 bases, with 19 bases between. CDR3 in DNA: TGCGCCAGCAGCCCCCAAAGGGACCTAGGGCGCTACACCTTC. Protein product: CASSPQRDLGRYTF.

J is TRBJ1-2 and V is TRBV24-1; perhaps TRBD1 as D (5 bases). V dropped 5 bases and J dropped 0 bases, with 9 bases sitting between them. Germline CDR1 and CDR2: KGHDR and SFDVKD. This CDR3 contains 14 residues. CDR3 sequence reads: CATSAGSANYGYTF. The CDR3 DNA is TGTGCCACCAGTGCAGGGTCAGCTAACTATGGCTACACCTTC.

Comments on this clonotype: Because the CDR3's place on the DNA is in doubt, the DNA is left out and the CDR3 is given as listed by TCRdb. CDR3 sequence: CASSLGENGWLHLRFGDQHF. The chain couples TRBV5-1 to TRBJ1-5. The CDR3 numbers 20 amino acids, ends counted. Germline values: CDR1 SGHRS, CDR2 YFSETQ.

This clonotype was detected once. V gene TRBV7-8 combines with J gene TRBJ2-1; 10 bases map to TRBD1. V lost 4 bases and J lost 6; bases outside the gene matches: 3. The CDR3 has 14 residues. Germline V gene sequence: CDR1 SGHVS, CDR2 FQNEAQ. CDR3 DNA: TGTGCCAGCAGCTACTGGACAGGGGGCAATGAGCAGTTCTTC. Protein: CASSYWTGGNEQFF.